Sequencing of this T cell receptor beta chain was carried out in a study of blood T cells in healthy people across ages (dated by TCRdb to between 2015 and 2016). As for the study more broadly: In model experiments, template switching captured roughly one uniquely barcoded TCR beta cDNA molecule for every two T cells. To avoid experimental bias, donors of different ages were spread randomly across the sequencing lanes. Age-related changes in TCR beta repertoire diversity were measured in the study by deep sequencing normalized with unique cDNA molecular identifiers. Two additional independent replicas of 1 million unique cDNA reads from the same blood draw were analyzed for two donors (one aged 18 to 29 and one aged 80 or older). Donors were grouped into four age groups: young (average roughly 15 years), middle-aged (over 35), aged (around 60) and long-lived (about 82). General findings and caveats noted by the study authors: Since profiling was done on bulk unsorted PBMCs, naive and antigen-experienced compartments could not be conclusively compared. Estimates of total diversity from one million sequenced T cells were regarded as lower bounds and underestimates. Because donor CMV infection status was unknown, age-related changes in expanded clonotypes were potentially confounded. There was a strong correlation between observed TCR beta diversity and the percentage of naive T cells measured by flow cytometry. Observed TCR beta diversity per million T cells fell roughly linearly with age, and a significant reduction was already apparent by age around 44. The long-lived group showed more naive CD4+ T cells, fewer expanded clones and increased TCR diversity than the aged group, suggesting age selection.

The library was built by means of 5' RACE. Sequencing used an Illumina HiSeq 2500. The second PCR ran for roughly 7 to 11 cycles and used a J-beta primer mix along with a sample-barcoded 5' primer. Each TCR beta cDNA molecule received a unique molecular identifier from a template-switch 5' adaptor carrying 12 random nucleotides. Each sample yielded at least 2.5 million CDR3-containing paired-end reads. The Mint cDNA synthesis kit, primed by a TRBC-specific oligonucleotide, was used to synthesize first-strand cDNA from all RNA. After uracil-DNA glycosylase treatment, a first 18-cycle PCR used universal primers M1SS and BC2_uni_R on all cDNA. Per the original workflow: Each sample was normalized by randomly selecting 1 million high-quality reads, each carrying a distinct molecular identifier. Instead of being binned into consensus sequences, reads with shared molecular identifiers were discarded. MiTCR, run with a Q25 quality threshold and the strictest error-elimination algorithm, handled CDR3 identification, clonotype clustering and error correction. A nonparametric unseen species model with Euler transformation was used to estimate lower-bound total TCR beta diversity. TCRdb trimmed public reads at Q25 via fastp, called clones via MiXCR and kept in-frame beta chains. Rows matching on CDR3 protein sequence are summarized as one entry with the most common DNA and genes. None of the V and J calls come from the authors' own analysis; TCRdb made them. The sample includes roughly 680,000 distinct CDR3 sequences, with under 65% observed a single time. Jointly, the top ten make up roughly 13% of the sample.

As encoded in the germline V gene (reference sequence), CDR1 is PRHDT while CDR2 is FYEKMQ. CDR3 length: 16 amino acids, cysteine to phenylalanine. Only CDR3 DNA remains: 48 bases, in frame from the first base. Donors were a few dozen systemically healthy Caucasian individuals from Russia aged roughly 6 to 95 years. Around 10 milliliters of peripheral blood were collected from each donor into EDTA-treated Vacutainer tubes. Ficoll-Paque density-gradient centrifugation was used to isolate PBMCs, with at least 7 million obtained per sample. Total RNA was extracted from PBMCs with Trizol reagent, with at least 5.5 micrograms obtained per sample. Naive CD45RAhigh/CD27high T cell percentages were measured by flow cytometry on a PBMC aliquot from every donor. This clonotype has a count of ten or more. The clone's antigen remains unknown. The junction departs from the called germline gene at one end, perhaps through a read error.

The V gene is TRBV13 and the J gene is TRBJ2-1; 14 of the junction bases match TRBD2. This sequence originates from a woman at least 80 years old in good health. What was sequenced was blood. CDR3 reads: CASSSTSGGGYKEQFF. Here is the DNA: TGTGCCAGCAGCTCGACTAGCGGGGGGGGATACAAGGAGCAGTTCTTC.